The T cell receptor beta chain under discussion was sequenced for a study of radiotherapy plus CTLA-4 blockade in lung cancer. Overall study context: Of all patients, about 17% responded objectively and around 31% showed disease control.

Profiled with immunoSEQ multiplex PCR; TCRdb holds only in-frame clones, not every one. This table holds tens of thousands of clones, 75% found once. Per the germline V gene, CDR1 is LGHNA and CDR2 is YNFKEQ. The CDR3 loop spans 14 amino acids. V was shortened by 1 base and J by 4 bases, with 9 bases between the two germline ends. The material was peripheral blood, obtained from a patient treated with radiotherapy plus ipilimumab. The TCR comes from a human donor with non-small cell lung cancer who had stable disease on radiotherapy plus ipilimumab. The chain carries TRBV4-2 and TRBJ2-3, with D maybe TRBD1 (6 bases). In nucleotides, the CDR3 is TGTGCCAGCAGCCAAGTTGGGGGCCCAGATACGCAGTATTTT. This codes for CASSQVGGPDTQYF.